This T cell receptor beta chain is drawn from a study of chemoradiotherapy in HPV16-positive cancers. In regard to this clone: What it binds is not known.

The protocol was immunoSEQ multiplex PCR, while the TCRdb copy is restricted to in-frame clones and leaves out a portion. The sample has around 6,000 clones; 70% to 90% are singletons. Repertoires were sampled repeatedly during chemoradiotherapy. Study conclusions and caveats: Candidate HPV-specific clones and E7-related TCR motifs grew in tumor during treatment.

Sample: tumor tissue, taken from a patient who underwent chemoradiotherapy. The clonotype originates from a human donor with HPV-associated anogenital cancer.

CDR3 nucleotide sequence: TGTGCCAGCAGCTTAGCGGTACAGAACGAGCAGTACTTC. Translating gives CASSLAVQNEQYF. This chain links TRBV7-2 with TRBJ2-7; D is unresolved. The CDR3 runs 13 residues. Trimming shortened V by 0 bases and J by 5 bases, and 8 bases separated the two germline ends. CDR1 and CDR2 from the germline V gene are SGHTA and FQGNSA.